In this sample, the clone carrying this TCR beta chain turned up a few times. What it binds is unknown. This record comes from a study of early T cells in non-severe SARS-CoV-2 infection. Study summary: Chains from this unsorted whole-blood bulk RNA could not be paired.

Study-wide results and limits: VDJdb matching skewed toward anti-spike CD8 responses, missing private and CD4 specificities.

The library protocol tagged individual cDNA molecules with unique molecular identifiers. TCRdb re-analysed the 5' RACE reads in MiXCR, keeping a single row per CDR3 protein. Here the sample spans 97,000 or so distinct CDR3 sequences, about an eighth being singletons. The CDR3 totals 16 residues. J lost 7 bases, V lost 5 bases, and 15 bases had no gene match. Germline-derived CDR1 and CDR2 are SGHAT and FQNNGV. Sequencing was carried out using whole blood. The chain has TRBV11-2 and TRBJ2-7; 9 nucleotides match TRBD1. This sequence originates from an adult who was a healthcare worker with PCR-confirmed SARS-CoV-2 infection or an uninfected control (not recorded which). The CDR3: CASSIRPGQGVGEQYF. CDR3 DNA sequence: TGTGCCAGCAGCATAAGACCGGGACAGGGCGTGGGGGAGCAGTACTTC. Full variable domain (outside the CDR3, taken from reference TRBV11-2 and TRBJ2-7): EAGVAQSPRYKIIEKRQSVAFWCNPISGHATLYWYQQILGQGPKLLIQFQNNGVVDDSQLPKDRFSAERLKGVDSTLKIQPAKLEDSAVYLCASSIRPGQGVGEQYFGPGTRLTVT.